This T cell receptor beta chain was identified during a study of radiation and T cells in renal cell carcinoma. Sample time point: baseline pretreatment blood. Treatment indicated: 15 Gy SBRT to primary tumor, nephrectomy 4 weeks later. Blood was sampled at baseline, 2 weeks and 4 weeks after SBRT. The tumor was a clear cell renal cell carcinoma. Here immunoSEQ multiplex PCR was the method, and the copy in TCRdb shows in-frame clones only, minus some. This table holds about 49,000 clones, 75% to 85% found once. Germline CDR1 and CDR2: SGHTA and FQGNSA. The CDR3 totals 15 residues. V dropped 7 bases and J dropped 1; count of bases not matched to a gene: 3.

The TCR sequence derives from a woman in her 70s with renal cell carcinoma. The genes are TRBV7-2 and TRBJ2-3; 12 bases agree with TRBD2. The sample in question was blood, obtained from a patient whose treatment included radiotherapy and nephrectomy. The CDR3 sequence is CASTGTSGRTDTQYF. CDR3 bases: TGTGCCAGCACCGGGACTAGCGGGCGCACAGATACGCAGTATTTT.